The rows below give T cell receptor beta chains drawn from one sample of a study of shared clonotypes between healthy human individuals. Sequencing was performed with immunoSEQ multiplex PCR; in TCRdb, only in-frame clones are kept and a portion is missing. The sample yields over a million clones, approximately 70% seen once. The sample consisted of memory CD4+ T cells sorted from blood. These receptors all come from a young man in good health. CDR3s include the opening cysteine and the closing phenylalanine or tryptophan. D genes are given only for firm matches. The size of a clone is reported for some rows only, either as once, few or many, or as a class for expanded clones.

J | size | D | V | DNA | CDR3
TRBJ2-1 | once | NA | TRBV7-2 | TGTGCCAGCAGACTCAACGGGCCCGAGCAGTTCTTC | CASRLNGPEQFF
TRBJ2-3 | NA | NA | TRBV19 | TGTGCCAGTAGTCCAGGTTGGGGTAGCACAGATACGCAGTATTTT | CASSPGWGSTDTQYF
TRBJ2-5 | many | TRBD1 | TRBV6-5 | TGTGCCAGCAGTTCTTACAGGGGACAAGAGACCCAGTACTTC | CASSSYRGQETQYF
TRBJ2-2 | once | NA | TRBV5-4 | TGTGCCAGCTCGGGGGGCCCCGGGGAGCTGTTTTTT | CASSGGPGELFF
TRBJ2-3 | NA | NA | TRBV19 | TGTGCCAGTAGTATCCCCAGCGGCAGTAGCACAGATACGCAGTATTTT | CASSIPSGSSTDTQYF
TRBJ1-5 | once | TRBD1 | TRBV10-3 | TGTGCCATCAGTACAGGGGGCAATCAGCCCCAGCATTTT | CAISTGGNQPQHF
TRBJ1-4 | NA | NA | TRBV6-6 | TGTGCCAGCGGAAGGGGATTTAGTGAAAAACTGTTTTTT | CASGRGFSEKLFF
TRBJ2-6 | NA | NA | TRBV30 | TGTGCCTGGGGGGAGTCTGGGGCCAACGTCCTGACTTTC | CAWGESGANVLTF
TRBJ2-5 | NA | TRBD1 | TRBV5-8 | TGTGCCAGCAGCTTGGGACAGGGAAAAACTACCCAAGAGACCCAGTACTTC | CASSLGQGKTTQETQYF
TRBJ1-4 | NA | TRBD1 | TRBV5-4 | TGTGCCAGCAGCGCTCGGACAGGGGAAGGACTAAGCGAAAAACTGTTTTTT | CASSARTGEGLSEKLFF
TRBJ2-2 | NA | TRBD1 | TRBV30 | TGTGCCTGGAGCGGCGGGACAGGGGACACCGGGGAGCTGTTTTTT | CAWSGGTGDTGELFF
TRBJ2-3 | NA | TRBD2 | TRBV10-3 | TGTGCCATCAGTGAGTCGGGGGGGACTAACACAGATACGCAGTATTTT | CAISESGGTNTDTQYF
TRBJ2-3 | NA | NA | TRBV2 | TGTGCCAGCAGTTTCGGAGGGGATACGCAGTATTTT | CASSFGGDTQYF
TRBJ2-2 | NA | NA | TRBV6-1 | TGTGCCAGCACCCCGGCGCCCATTAGCACCGGGGAGCTGTTTTTT | CASTPAPISTGELFF
TRBJ1-4 | NA | NA | TRBV27 | TGTGCCAGCAGTTCAGGGGCGCCCAGGGAAAAACTGTTTTTT | CASSSGAPREKLFF
TRBJ2-1 | NA | NA | TRBV5-1 | TGCGCCAGCAGCTTGGCCGGAGGGGCAGCCTACAATGAGCAGTTCTTC | CASSLAGGAAYNEQFF
TRBJ2-1 | NA | TRBD2 | TRBV5-8 | TGTGCCAGCAGCTTATGGACTAGCGGGCGCAATGAGCAGTTCTTC | CASSLWTSGRNEQFF
TRBJ1-6 | NA | TRBD1 | TRBV6-6 | TGTGCCAGCAGTCAGGGACAGGTTTCACGACTCCACTTT | CASSQGQVSRLHF